This T cell receptor (beta chain) was recorded in a study of blood T cells in healthy people across ages. Study-level points and caveats: A strong correlation was seen between TCR beta diversity and naive T cell percentage.

The CDR3 consists of 16 residues. V was pared by 4 bases and J by 0 bases, with 10 bases of the junction left unmatched. The germline CDR1 and CDR2 sequences are SGHRS and YFSETQ. Primed by a sample-barcoded 5' primer and a J-beta primer mix, a second PCR proceeded for about 6 to 12 cycles. One entry per CDR3 protein results from TCRdb running MiXCR on the 5' RACE reads. The sample has roughly 1,500,000 distinct CDR3 sequences; about 31% are singletons. In this sample, this clonotype turned up a few times. Its antigen is still unknown. The material sequenced was blood. This clonotype originated in a woman in her twenties or thirties in good health. The V gene is TRBV5-1, the J gene TRBJ2-7, with 7 bases that match TRBD1. The CDR3 sequence is CASSIGTDTISYEQYF. The CDR3 DNA reads as TGCGCCAGCAGCATAGGGACAGATACAATCTCCTACGAGCAGTACTTC.